This T cell receptor (beta chain) was captured in a study of blood T cell repertoires in COVID-19. Authors' processing steps: From reference gene primer amplification, estimates of nucleated cell counts were derived. TCRdb's copy holds only in-frame clones and misses some; the assay was immunoSEQ multiplex PCR. The DNA was the basis for D and trimming; V, J and clone size are from that table. The table includes around 300,000 clones, 88% detected once. The specimen was PBMCs or T cells enriched from blood (not recorded which). The sequence derives from a woman aged 50 to 60 who had recovered from COVID-19.

Here the CDR3 reads CASSTRQGSGANVLTF. The CDR3 DNA is TGTGCCAGCAGCACAAGACAGGGGAGTGGGGCCAACGTCCTGACTTTC. The chain is built from TRBV7-3 and TRBJ2-6; 8 bases fit TRBD1. J gave up 3 bases and V 5 bases, and 6 bases lay outside the gene matches. This CDR3 comprises 16 residues. Germline V gives CDR1 SGHTA, CDR2 FQGTGA.